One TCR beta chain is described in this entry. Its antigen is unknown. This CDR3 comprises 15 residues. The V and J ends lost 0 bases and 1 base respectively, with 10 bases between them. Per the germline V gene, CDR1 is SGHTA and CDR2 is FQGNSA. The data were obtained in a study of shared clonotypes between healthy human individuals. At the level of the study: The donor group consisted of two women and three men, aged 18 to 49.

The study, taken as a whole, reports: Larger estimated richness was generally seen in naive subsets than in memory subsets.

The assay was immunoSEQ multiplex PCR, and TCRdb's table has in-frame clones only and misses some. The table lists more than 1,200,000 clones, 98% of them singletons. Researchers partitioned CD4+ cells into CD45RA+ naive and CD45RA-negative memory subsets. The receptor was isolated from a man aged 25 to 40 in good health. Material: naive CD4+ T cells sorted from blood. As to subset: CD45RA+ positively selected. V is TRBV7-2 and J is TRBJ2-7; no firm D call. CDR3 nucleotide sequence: TGTGCCAGCAGCTTAGCCAGGTTACCATCCTACGAGCAGTACTTC. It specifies CASSLARLPSYEQYF.